The 15 T cell receptor beta chains presented below share a single source sample, sequenced in a study of vaccination effects on CD4 cells after COVID-19. No antigen has been assigned to these receptors. TCRdb's copy holds only in-frame clones and misses some; the assay was immunoSEQ multiplex PCR. The profile shows around 54,000 clones, over 80% of them singletons. Antigen-specific CD4+ T cells were expanded with viral peptide pools in the ViraFEST assay before sequencing. Isolating CD4+ T cells followed less than 11 days of culture. The input for sequencing was CD4+ T cells from PBMCs cultured with HCoV-229E spike peptides, taken before COVID-19 vaccination. Receptors were obtained from a human donor who received a COVID-19 vaccine.

V is TRBV28 and J is TRBJ1-6, with no clear D. CDR1 and CDR2 from the germline V gene are MDHEN and SYDVKM. Trimming took off 2 bases at V and 0 bases at J, with 11 bases between the two ends. The CDR3 is 17 amino acids. The CDR3 region has the DNA TGTGCCAGCAGTTTAGTGTTAGAAGGCTCCTATAATTCACCCCTCCACTTT. It specifies CASSLVLEGSYNSPLHF.

CDR3 in amino acids: CASSLDRAYNEQFF. CDR3 nucleotide sequence: TGTGCCAGCAGCTTAGACAGGGCTTACAATGAGCAGTTCTTC. The chain has TRBV5-6 and TRBJ2-1, with TRBD1 matching 7 bases. This CDR3 is built from 14 residues. From germline, CDR1 is SGHDT and CDR2 YYEEEE. Trimming at V came to 2 bases and at J to 4 bases, leaving 3 bases not matched to a gene.

The chain links TRBV18 to TRBJ1-4; D is unclear. The CDR3 is made up of 15 amino acids. The germline CDR1 and CDR2 sequences are KGHSH and LQKENI. Trimming cost V 6 bases and J 8 bases, with 19 bases left between them. The CDR3 bases are TGTGCCAGCTCCATCCACCCTTTCGAACCCGAAAAACTGTTTTTT. This gives the protein CASSIHPFEPEKLFF.

The chain has TRBV5-1 and TRBJ1-3, with 8 bases lining up with TRBD1. This CDR3 comprises 15 residues. The germline CDR1 and CDR2 sequences are SGHRS and YFSETQ. V gave up 3 bases and J gave up 0 bases; unmatched junction bases: 2. This CDR3 reads CASSSQGASGNTIYF. In DNA form, the CDR3 reads TGCGCCAGCAGCTCTCAGGGGGCCTCTGGAAACACCATATATTTT.

The rearrangement joins TRBV7-9 to TRBJ2-1, with D tentatively TRBD2 (6 bases). V lost 0 bases and J lost 9, with 6 bases in between. The germline gives CDR1 SEHNR, CDR2 FQNEAQ (reference sequence). This CDR3 contains 12 residues. CDR3 sequence reads: CASSLARGEQFF. The CDR3, as DNA: TGTGCCAGCAGCTTAGCGCGGGGTGAGCAGTTCTTC. Supplemented by reference TRBV7-9 and TRBJ2-1, the full variable domain reads DTGVSQNPRHKITKRGQNVTFRCDPISEHNRLYWYRQTLGQGPEFLTYFQNEAQLEKSRLLSDRFSAERPKGSFSTLEIQRTEQGDSAMYLCASSLARGEQFFGPGTRLTVL.

The genes are TRBV6-6 and TRBJ1-4, with 7 positions matching TRBD1. The CDR3 is made up of 13 amino acids. CDR1 and CDR2 from the germline V gene are MNHNY and SVGAGI (reference sequence). V shed 10 bases and J 7 bases; nucleotides not matched to a gene: 9. The chain's CDR3 is CATLRQGLEKLFF. In DNA, the CDR3 is TGTGCCACCTTGCGACAGGGACTTGAAAAACTGTTTTTT.

The gene calls are TRBV9 and TRBJ2-1; TRBD2 agrees at 12 bases. Trimming at V came to 2 bases and at J to 3 bases, leaving 3 bases not matched to a gene. CDR1 and CDR2 (germline): SGDLS, YYNGEE. The CDR3 loop spans 16 amino acids. The CDR3 DNA is TGTGCCAGCAGCGTGGGACTAGCGGGTGGCTACAATGAGCAGTTCTTC. Its protein product is CASSVGLAGGYNEQFF.

The rearrangement uses TRBV19 and TRBJ2-3; 10 nucleotides line up with TRBD2. The CDR3 runs 13 residues. Germline CDR1 and CDR2: LNHDA and SQIVND (reference sequence). The J segment lost 8 bases and the V segment lost 2 bases, leaving 1 base of the junction unmatched. The CDR3 region has the DNA TGTGCCAGTAGTATAAGCGGGAGGGGTACGCAGTATTTT. Its protein product is CASSISGRGTQYF. Together with reference TRBV19 and TRBJ2-3, the CDR3 gives the full variable domain: DGGITQSPKYLFRKEGQNVTLSCEQNLNHDAMYWYRQDPGQGLRLIYYSQIVNDFQKGDIAEGYSVSREKKESFPLTVTSAQKNPTAFYLCASSISGRGTQYFGPGTRLTVL.

J is TRBJ1-3 and V is TRBV11-3; TRBD1 might be the D (6 bases). This CDR3 has 20 amino acids. Germline-derived CDR1 and CDR2 are SGHNT and YENEEA. Trimming removed 2 bases from V and 0 bases from J, with 23 bases in between. The CDR3 spells CASSLPSSGQLSSSGNTIYF. DNA for the CDR3: TGTGCCAGCAGCTTACCGTCGTCGGGACAACTAAGTAGCTCTGGAAACACCATATATTTT.

This clone was seen a single time. V gene TRBV7-2 combines with J gene TRBJ2-3; D gene ambiguous. The CDR3 sequence is 13 residues long. CDR1 and CDR2 (germline): SGHTA, FQGNSA. Trimming cost V 3 bases and J 6 bases, with 10 bases left between them. CDR3 sequence (DNA): TGTGCCAGCAGCTTTACAGTGGGTGATACGCAGTATTTT. Its protein product is CASSFTVGDTQYF.

CDR3 amino acids: CASSSSGGGSYEQYV. The CDR3 DNA sequence: TGTGCCAGCAGTTCGAGCGGGGGAGGTTCTTACGAGCAGTACGTC. The chain has TRBV6-5 and TRBJ2-7; 8 nucleotides match TRBD2. Per the germline V gene, CDR1 is MNHEY and CDR2 is SVGAGI. Germline trimming cut 4 bases from V and 4 bases from J; bases unmatched to any gene: 9. This CDR3 is 15 amino acids long.

The rearrangement joins TRBV5-1 to TRBJ2-5; no clear D. Germline CDR1 reads SGHRS; CDR2 reads YFSETQ. CDR3 length: 13 amino acids. The V end was cut by 1 base, the J end by 5 bases, with 9 bases between. DNA of the CDR3: TGCGCCAGCAGCTTGTCTGTGAGGGAGACCCAGTACTTC. Protein: CASSLSVRETQYF.

This clone was observed a single time. This chain connects TRBV15 to TRBJ2-5, with TRBD1 as a possible D gene (5 bases). Trimming took off 0 bases at V and 0 bases at J, with 8 bases between the two ends. This CDR3 contains 15 residues. Germline loops: CDR1 LNHNV, CDR2 YYDKDF (reference sequence). This chain's CDR3 is CATSRDQGDQETQYF. The CDR3 region has the DNA TGTGCCACCAGCAGAGATCAAGGGGACCAAGAGACCCAGTACTTC.

This chain joins TRBV7-8 and TRBJ1-2, with no clear D. Germline V lookup: CDR1 SGHVS, CDR2 FQNEAQ. The CDR3 runs to 14 residues. V dropped 1 base and J dropped 4 bases, with 10 bases sitting between them. Here the CDR3 DNA reads TGTGCCAGCAGCTTAGGGCGGGTGGGCTATGGCTACACCTTC. It is translated as CASSLGRVGYGYTF.

This rearrangement joins TRBV2 to TRBJ2-1, with D possibly matching TRBD2 (6 bases). V lost 6 bases, J lost 4 bases, and 19 bases lay in between. The CDR3 runs 16 residues. Germline V CDR1 and CDR2: SNHLY, FYNNEI. This CDR3 is CASREFGGLLYNEQFF. The CDR3 DNA sequence: TGTGCCAGCAGGGAATTCGGGGGTCTTCTTTACAATGAGCAGTTCTTC.